This T cell receptor (beta chain) comes out of a study of cytomegalovirus exposure and HLA in healthy donors. Overall study context: Around 200 million T cells yielded 100 million or so unique TCR beta sequences, as an earlier analysis found. Regarding the study as a whole: Indistinguishable V segments such as TRBV6-2 and TRBV6-3 were excluded. Reports indicate that TCR beta sequences accurately predicted the HLA-A and HLA-B alleles of most subjects. It emerged from a later analysis that several of the most significant clusters appeared to be linked to common viral pathogens.

Vbeta (60) and Jbeta (13) primers were used in the PCR. Generated by immunoSEQ multiplex PCR, the TCRdb table keeps only in-frame clones and is missing some. This repertoire shows 150,000 to 200,000 clones, about 85% found once; its top ten account for 1.5% to 2%. This CDR3 contains 16 residues. Germline CDR1 is SEHNR and CDR2 is FQNEAQ (reference sequence). Trimming cost V 6 bases and J 0 bases, with 15 bases left between them. As for this clone: Its antigen is unknown.

The TCR was taken from a woman aged 50 to 60 in good health and CMV-seronegative. This chain connects TRBV7-9 to TRBJ2-1; D is perhaps TRBD1 (6 bases). The sequenced material came from PBMCs. The CDR3 is CASSLRGGVSYNEQFF. The CDR3 DNA sequence: TGTGCCAGCAGTCTTAGAGGGGGAGTCTCCTACAATGAGCAGTTCTTC. The whole variable domain, filled in from reference TRBV7-9 and TRBJ2-1, reads DTGVSQNPRHKITKRGQNVTFRCDPISEHNRLYWYRQTLGQGPEFLTYFQNEAQLEKSRLLSDRFSAERPKGSFSTLEIQRTEQGDSAMYLCASSLRGGVSYNEQFFGPGTRLTVL.